Sequencing of this T cell receptor (beta chain) was carried out in a study of shared T cell receptors in the human thymus. The J segment lost 3 bases and the V segment lost 3 bases, leaving 4 bases of the junction unmatched. The CDR3 spans 15 residues. Germline V CDR1 and CDR2: MNHEY, SMNVEV (reference sequence). Only in-frame clones appear in the TCRdb table, and some are missing; sequencing was by immunoSEQ multiplex PCR. The profile shows about 660,000 clones, roughly 90% of them singletons. These data also formed part of another study, on human thymus T cells. That publication notes: Thymic and blood repertoires appeared to show biased V and J gene usage.

This rearrangement joins TRBV27 to TRBJ2-1; 8 nucleotides line up with TRBD1. Sequencing input: thymocytes. The receptor was isolated from a boy less than two years old with a congenital heart defect. CDR3 in DNA: TGTGCCAGCAGTTTTGGAGGACAGGGCTACAATGAGCAGTTCTTC. Translating gives CASSFGGQGYNEQFF.